The 20 T cell receptor beta chains reported below all come from one sample, sequenced in a study of CD8+ T cells in alopecia areata. Reverse transcription of extracted RNA yielded cDNA, which provided the sequencing template. Measured with immunoSEQ multiplex PCR; TCRdb has only the in-frame clones, and not every one. The table records approximately 59,000 clones, 45% to 50% of them present only once. The sample consisted of CD8+ T cells sorted from blood, taken at week 0. Receptors originate from a human donor with alopecia areata.

CDR3: CASRSERSGWNEQFF. Written as DNA, the CDR3 is TGTGCCAGCAGATCCGAGAGGAGCGGTTGGAATGAGCAGTTCTTC. The V call is TRBV7-6, the J call TRBJ2-1; D might be TRBD2 (5 bases). The germline gives CDR1 SGHVS, CDR2 FNYEAQ. Trimming cost V 6 bases and J 7 bases, with 19 bases left between them. The CDR3 is 15 amino acids.

This clone was detected a few times. The rearrangement uses TRBV29-1 and TRBJ2-1; 10 nucleotides align to TRBD1. The CDR3 consists of 14 residues. The trim removed 7 bases at V and 9 bases at J, leaving 12 bases unmatched. Germline V gene data show CDR1 as SQVTM and CDR2 as ANQGSEA. The CDR3 DNA sequence: TGCAGCGCCATGGGACAGGGGAAGTACGGTGAGCAGTTCTTC. Amino acid sequence: CSAMGQGKYGEQFF.

The chain links TRBV4-1 to TRBJ1-2; D is undetermined. CDR1 MGHRA and CDR2 YSYEKL come from the germline V gene. V lost 3 bases to trimming and J lost 5 bases, with 4 bases between them. The CDR3 runs to 11 residues. The CDR3 DNA follows: TGCGCCAGCAGCCACGGATATGGCTACACCTTC. Encoded protein: CASSHGYGYTF.

J is TRBJ2-3 and V is TRBV25-1, with 7 positions matching TRBD1. V trimming: 3 bases; J trimming: 4 bases; junction bases outside the gene matches: 4. Germline-derived CDR1 and CDR2 are MGHDK and SYGVNS. CDR3 size: 14 residues. Here the CDR3 reads CASSDGQDADTQYF. For the CDR3, the DNA is TGTGCCAGCAGTGACGGACAGGACGCAGATACGCAGTATTTT.

This chain links TRBV30 with TRBJ2-5, with a weak D call TRBD1 (5 bases). Between the trimmed V and J ends, which lost 0 bases and 5 bases, there was a span of 16 bases. The CDR3 is 15 residues long. In germline, CDR1 is GTSNPN, CDR2 SVGIG (reference sequence). CDR3: CAWSVGVGPGETQYF. CDR3 nucleotides: TGTGCCTGGAGTGTAGGGGTAGGGCCTGGCGAGACCCAGTACTTC.

This clone was counted a single time. The rearrangement links TRBV4-1 to TRBJ2-2; D ambiguous. This CDR3 is 18 amino acids long. The V gene's germline CDR1 is MGHRA and CDR2 YSYEKL. Trimming left V 0 bases short and J 4 bases short, with 18 bases between. CDR3 bases: TGCGCCAGCAGCCAAGACCATCGGCCTACCGGCGGCACCGGGGAGCTGTTTTTT. It encodes CASSQDHRPTGGTGELFF.

This clone was observed many times. The chain links TRBV10-2 to TRBJ2-2; the D is unclear. Trimming shortened V by 3 bases and J by 4 bases, and 3 bases separated the two germline ends. The CDR3 totals 12 residues. In germline, CDR1 is WSHSY, CDR2 SAAADI. Written as DNA, the CDR3 is TGCGCCAGCAGTGACTCCACCGGGGAGCTGTTTTTT. As protein: CASSDSTGELFF.

This clone was found a few times. This rearrangement joins TRBV30 to TRBJ1-4, with a possible D match to TRBD1 (5 bases). V was trimmed by 0 bases and J by 14 bases, leaving 13 bases between them. The germline CDR1 and CDR2 sequences are GTSNPN and SVGIG (reference sequence). This CDR3 comprises 12 residues. DNA of the CDR3: TGTGCCTGGAGTGTACGGGGGGATCGGCTGTTTTTT. Encoded protein: CAWSVRGDRLFF.

The chain carries TRBV29-1 and TRBJ2-7; 7 nucleotides match TRBD2. Per germline, CDR1 SQVTM and CDR2 ANQGSEA. Germline trimming cut 5 bases from V and 6 bases from J; bases unmatched to any gene: 7. This CDR3 spans 12 amino acids. The CDR3 here is CSVLGLVGEQYF. CDR3 bases: TGCAGCGTTTTAGGACTAGTCGGCGAGCAGTACTTC.

This clone was counted ten times or more. The rearrangement joins TRBV6-4 to TRBJ2-3, with TRBD1 matching over 7 bases. The CDR3 contains 14 residues. Germline CDR1 is MRHNA and CDR2 is SNTAGT. Germline trimming cut 2 bases from V and 4 bases from J; bases unmatched to any gene: 3. The CDR3 sequence: CASSDGQDADTQYF. The DNA for the CDR3 is TGTGCCAGCAGTGACGGACAGGACGCAGATACGCAGTATTTT.

The chain is built from TRBV4-1 and TRBJ2-7; 8 positions match TRBD2. The junction had 9 bases not matched to a gene; V was cut back by 6 bases and J by 2 bases. The CDR3 consists of 15 residues. From germline, CDR1 is MGHRA and CDR2 YSYEKL. The chain's CDR3 is CASSSSQRETYEQYF. In nucleotides, the CDR3 is TGCGCCAGCAGTAGTTCCCAGCGGGAGACCTACGAGCAGTACTTC.

The rearrangement joins TRBV9 to TRBJ2-7; 9 nucleotides align to TRBD2. J lost 7 bases, V lost 3 bases, and 11 bases had no gene match. CDR1 and CDR2 from the germline V gene are SGDLS and YYNGEE. CDR3 size: 15 residues. The CDR3 protein is CASSAAPGLAYEQYF. Written as DNA, the CDR3 is TGTGCCAGCAGCGCGGCCCCCGGACTAGCGTATGAGCAGTACTTC.

J is TRBJ1-3 and V is TRBV6-4, with 7 nucleotides matching TRBD1. This CDR3 comprises 17 residues. Losses at the gene ends were 2 bases for V and 0 bases for J; bases not matched to a gene: 7. The germline gives CDR1 MRHNA, CDR2 SNTAGT. CDR3 coding DNA: TGTGCCAGCAGTGACCCGACCACAGGGGACTCTGGAAACACCATATATTTT. Translating gives CASSDPTTGDSGNTIYF.

This clone was seen a handful of times. The J gene is TRBJ1-1, the V gene TRBV29-1; TRBD1 is a possible D gene (5 bases). CDR3 length equals 12 residues. The germline V and J ends were trimmed by 3 bases and 10 bases, with 15 bases remaining between them. In germline, CDR1 is SQVTM, CDR2 ANQGSEA. This chain's CDR3 is CSVDWGSRGAFF. CDR3 in DNA: TGCAGCGTTGACTGGGGGTCCCGGGGAGCTTTCTTT.

Only a few counts were recorded for this clone. The rearrangement uses TRBV9 and TRBJ2-7; the match to TRBD2 covers 10 bases. This CDR3 comprises 14 residues. The V segment lost 7 bases and the J segment 0 bases; nucleotides outside the gene matches: 4. Germline CDR1 SGDLS, CDR2 YYNGEE. The CDR3 nucleotides are TGTGCCAGCGGTAGCGGGGGGCCCTCCTACGAGCAGTACTTC. It is translated as CASGSGGPSYEQYF.

This clone was found a few times. The CDR3 bases are TGTGCCAGCAAAGTCAGCGTGTTGGATACGCAGTATTTT. Translation: CASKVSVLDTQYF. V gene TRBV28 combines with J gene TRBJ2-3; D is uncertain. The CDR3 is 13 residues long. Looked up from germline, CDR1 is MDHEN and CDR2 is SYDVKM. The ends were cut back, 7 bases at V and 6 bases at J, with 14 bases in the middle.

The chain carries TRBV7-8 and TRBJ1-1; D call uncertain. The CDR3 consists of 14 residues. Germline CDR1 SGHVS, CDR2 FQNEAQ. Trimming stripped 5 bases from V and 7 bases from J, with 17 bases between. The CDR3 protein is CASSPHVSGGEAFF. As DNA, the CDR3 is TGTGCCAGCAGCCCACACGTCTCAGGCGGTGAAGCTTTCTTT. Supplemented by reference TRBV7-8 and TRBJ1-1, the full variable domain reads GAGVSQSPRYKVAKRGQDVALRCDPISGHVSLFWYQQALGQGPEFLTYFQNEAQLDKSGLPSDRFFAERPEGSVSTLKIQRTQQEDSAVYLCASSPHVSGGEAFFGQGTRLTVV.

The V call is TRBV6-6, the J call TRBJ2-2; D call uncertain. The V end was cut by 7 bases, the J end by 4 bases, with 7 bases between. This CDR3 contains 12 residues. The germline V gene has CDR1 MNHNY and CDR2 SVGAGI (reference sequence). CDR3 residues: CASIRATGELFF. The CDR3 bases are TGTGCCAGCATCCGTGCCACCGGGGAGCTGTTTTTT.

This clone was observed a handful of times. V and J are TRBV29-1 and TRBJ2-1; no reliable D call. V gave up 5 bases and J gave up 5 bases, with 4 bases separating them. Germline values: CDR1 SQVTM, CDR2 ANQGSEA. The CDR3 has 10 residues. CDR3 loop: CSVPHNEQFF. CDR3 bases: TGCAGCGTTCCTCACAATGAGCAGTTCTTC.

This chain uses TRBV29-1 with TRBJ1-2, with D possibly being TRBD1 (5 bases). This CDR3 has 13 residues. Trimming removed 0 bases at V and 7 bases at J, with 12 bases between. Looked up from germline, CDR1 is SQVTM and CDR2 is ANQGSEA. CDR3 DNA: TGCAGCGTTGAAGATCGGGGCGCGAGTGGCTACACCTTC. Its protein product is CSVEDRGASGYTF.